Listed here is a single T cell receptor beta chain. This sample is part of a study of blood T cell repertoires in COVID-19. Overall study: Some COVID-19 samples were acute and others convalescent; all came from the United States, Italy and Spain. PBMCs, B-cell-depleted T cells, or T cells provided the cDNA or gDNA that made up the material.

How the authors handled the data: Estimates of nucleated cell counts were drawn from the amplification of reference gene primers. Here immunoSEQ multiplex PCR was the method, and the copy in TCRdb shows in-frame clones only, minus some. V and J calls and clone size are those listed in that table; D and trimming were worked out from the DNA. The table includes about 140,000 clones, around 83% detected once. The TCR originated in a woman of 80 years or more with acute or convalescent COVID-19. Source material: peripheral blood.

The CDR3, as DNA: TGTGCCAGCAGTTTATCAAGCGGGGGGTCCTACGAGCAGTACTTC. Amino acids: CASSLSSGGSYEQYF. V and J are TRBV27 and TRBJ2-7, with 9 bases aligning to TRBD2. The CDR3 covers 15 residues. The ends lost 0 bases at V and 1 base at J; junction bases unmatched: 1. Germline values: CDR1 MNHEY, CDR2 SMNVEV (reference sequence).